These 13 T cell receptor beta chains originate from one sample sequenced in a study of blood T cell repertoires in COVID-19. The table came from immunoSEQ multiplex PCR; TCRdb's copy has only in-frame clones and leaves some out. This table holds approximately 200,000 clones, 85% to 90% found once. The source material was PBMCs or T cells enriched from blood (not recorded which). These TCRs come from a man aged 25-45 years who had recovered from COVID-19.

The CDR3 here is CASSSLERGKTEAFF. CDR3 bases: TGTGCCAGCAGTTCCCTGGAGCGGGGAAAGACTGAAGCTTTCTTT. The rearrangement uses TRBV27 and TRBJ1-1; D gene uncertain. V was cut by 4 bases and J by 5 bases, with 17 bases left in between. The CDR3 consists of 15 residues. Germline V gene sequence: CDR1 MNHEY, CDR2 SMNVEV (reference sequence).

The CDR3 here is CASSQEHSRSNQPQHF. The DNA for the CDR3 is TGTGCCAGCAGCCAAGAACACAGTAGAAGCAATCAGCCCCAGCATTTT. This chain connects TRBV3-1 (or the pseudogene TRBV3-2) to TRBJ1-5, with D uncertain. This CDR3 spans 16 amino acids. V gave up 0 bases and J gave up 1 base, with 10 bases separating them. Germline V lookup: CDR1 LGHDT, CDR2 YNNKEL (reference sequence).

The chain carries TRBV18 and TRBJ2-1, with D possibly TRBD2 on 5 matching bases. CDR3 length: 14 residues. Germline V gene sequence: CDR1 KGHSH, CDR2 LQKENI. Trimming removed 3 bases from V and 5 bases from J, with 11 bases in between. The CDR3 nucleotides read TGTGCCAGCTCACCCTTAGAGGGCCACAATGAGCAGTTCTTC. Its translation: CASSPLEGHNEQFF.

The J gene is TRBJ1-4, the V gene TRBV5-4; D might be TRBD1 (5 bases). V lost 2 bases, J lost 7 bases, and 15 bases lay in between. There are 15 residues in the CDR3. Germline CDR1 is SGHNT and CDR2 is YYREEE (reference sequence). The CDR3 loop is CASSLGAGSSEKLFF. CDR3 nucleotide sequence: TGTGCCAGCAGCTTAGGCGCAGGGTCTTCTGAAAAACTGTTTTTT.

The table lists this clone with a few counts. The CDR3 is CASSEMSVGGTDTQYF. In DNA form, the CDR3 reads TGTGCCAGCAGTGAAATGAGCGTGGGAGGGACAGATACGCAGTATTTT. V gene TRBV6-1 combines with J gene TRBJ2-3; 7 nucleotides match TRBD2. The V and J ends lost 2 bases and 3 bases, in that order; junction bases with no gene match: 8. Germline V gene lookup returns CDR1 MNHNS and CDR2 SASEGT. This CDR3 region has 16 residues.

The chain combines TRBV7-2 with TRBJ2-7; D unclear. Germline-derived CDR1 and CDR2 are SGHTA and FQGNSA. Trimming removed 4 bases at V and 4 bases at J, with 11 bases between. CDR3 length equals 13 residues. The chain's CDR3 is CASSYLARYEQYF. The CDR3 DNA reads TGTGCCAGCAGCTACCTGGCTAGATACGAGCAGTACTTC.

CDR3 sequence (DNA): TGTGCCACCGGACAGGGGGCCCTCTACAATGAGCAGTTCTTC. This codes for CATGQGALYNEQFF. This chain joins TRBV24-1 and TRBJ2-1, with TRBD1 matching over 11 bases. The CDR3 totals 14 residues. Unmatched junction bases numbered 3, after V lost 9 bases and J lost 3 bases. CDR1 is KGHDR, CDR2 SFDVKD, per germline.

J is TRBJ2-7 and V is TRBV5-4, with TRBD2 as a possible D gene (7 bases). The V gene's germline CDR1 is SGHNT and CDR2 YYREEE (reference sequence). Trimming removed 4 bases at V and 0 bases at J, with 14 bases between. This CDR3 comprises 15 residues. The CDR3 coding sequence is TGTGCCAGCAGCAGGGGGGGGCGTAGCTCCTACGAGCAGTACTTC. It specifies CASSRGGRSSYEQYF.

The CDR3: CASSKEAPGQLPYEQYF. In nucleotides, the CDR3 is TGTGCCAGCAGCAAAGAGGCCCCGGGACAGCTACCCTACGAGCAGTACTTC. The V and J genes are TRBV21-1 and TRBJ2-7; whether TRBD1, the table's D call, matches the DNA was not checked. TRBV21-1 is noted as a pseudogene. There are 17 residues in the CDR3.

V is TRBV18 and J is TRBJ2-5; D unclear. Trimming pared 6 bases from V and 0 bases from J, leaving 11 bases between. CDR1 and CDR2 from the germline V gene are KGHSH and LQKENI. The CDR3 loop spans 14 amino acids. CDR3 loop: CASSQQSNQETQYF. CDR3 bases: TGTGCCAGCTCCCAACAGTCCAACCAAGAGACCCAGTACTTC.

The genes are TRBV7-8 and TRBJ1-1; 11 bases match TRBD1. The CDR3 runs 18 residues. Germline V gives CDR1 SGHVS, CDR2 FQNEAQ. The V segment lost 7 bases and the J segment 4 bases; nucleotides outside the gene matches: 17. The CDR3: CASISGDRGVIRGTEAFF. In DNA form, the CDR3 reads TGTGCCAGCATCTCCGGGGACAGGGGGGTTATCCGGGGCACTGAAGCTTTCTTT.

The V and J genes are TRBV4-3 and TRBJ1-6, with TRBD1 identical over 7 bases. Losses at the gene ends were 0 bases for V and 3 bases for J; bases not matched to a gene: 8. CDR3 size: 18 residues. CDR1 and CDR2 from the germline V gene are LGHNA and YSLEER. The CDR3 nucleotides read TGCGCCAGCAGCCAAGACCCGATCGGGACAGTCTATAATTCACCCCTCCACTTT. Translation: CASSQDPIGTVYNSPLHF.

The genes are TRBV28 and TRBJ2-2, with 7 bases identical to TRBD2. CDR3 length: 14 amino acids. From germline, CDR1 is MDHEN and CDR2 SYDVKM. Trimming at V came to 3 bases and at J to 8 bases, leaving 6 bases not matched to a gene. CDR3 coding DNA: TGTGCCAGCAGTTTCCTGAGCGGGATTGGGGAGCTGTTTTTT. Translated: CASSFLSGIGELFF.